This paragraph reports one TCR beta chain. The method was immunoSEQ multiplex PCR; TCRdb's version includes in-frame clones alone and lacks a portion of them. This table has 38,000 or so clones, around 96% appearing once. The CDR3 has 16 residues. The V gene's germline CDR1 is SGHTA and CDR2 FQGNSA. V was trimmed by 1 base and J by 6 bases, leaving 16 bases between them. This sample stems from a study of T cells in tuberculosis. The source is a donor between 10 and 29 years old with latent tuberculosis or without tuberculosis infection. Sequencing was carried out using PBMCs. The chain carries TRBV7-2 and TRBJ2-4; D possibly corresponds to TRBD1 (6 bases). CDR3 amino acids: CASSLGDTLSRNIQYF. The CDR3 DNA follows: TGTGCCAGCAGCTTAGGGGACACCTTGAGCAGAAACATTCAGTACTTC.